The sequence of this T cell receptor beta chain was determined in a study of HIV-infected patients and healthy controls. CDR1 is SQVTM and CDR2 is ANQGSEA in the germline V gene. Trimming took 6 bases from V and 4 from J, leaving 18 bases between them. The CDR3 is 14 residues long. MiXCR, applied by TCRdb to the 5' RACE reads, yields one record per CDR3 protein. The sample shows some 70,000 distinct CDR3 sequences, approximately 21% of them seen only once. Source material: CD4+ T cells from blood. The clonotype comes from a human donor in good health. The chain recombines TRBV29-1 with TRBJ1-1, with D tentatively TRBD1 (6 bases). CDR3 sequence (DNA): TGCAGCGTAGCAATGGGGGGCCGGATCACTGAAGCTTTCTTT. Protein: CSVAMGGRITEAFF.